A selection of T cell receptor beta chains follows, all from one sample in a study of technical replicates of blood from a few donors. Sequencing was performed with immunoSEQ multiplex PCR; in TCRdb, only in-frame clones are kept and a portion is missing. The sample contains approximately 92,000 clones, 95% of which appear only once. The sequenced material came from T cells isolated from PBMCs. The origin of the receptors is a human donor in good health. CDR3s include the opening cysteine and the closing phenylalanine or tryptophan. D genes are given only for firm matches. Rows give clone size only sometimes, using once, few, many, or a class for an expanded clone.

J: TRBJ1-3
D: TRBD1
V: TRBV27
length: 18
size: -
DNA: TGTGCCAGCAGTTTATCGTGGGGACAGGGGTTGGGAGGAAACACCATATATTTT
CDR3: CASSLSWGQGLGGNTIYF

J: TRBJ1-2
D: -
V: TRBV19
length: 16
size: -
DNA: TGTGCCAGTAGTATATTGCCAGGGAAGTCTGACTATGGCTACACCTTC
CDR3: CASSILPGKSDYGYTF

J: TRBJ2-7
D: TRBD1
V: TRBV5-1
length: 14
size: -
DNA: TGCGCCAGCTGGACCGGGACAGGGGACTACGAGCAGTACTTC
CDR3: CASWTGTGDYEQYF

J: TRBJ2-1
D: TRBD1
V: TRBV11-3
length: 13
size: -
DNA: TGTGCCAGCAGCCAACAGGGGGCCGGTGAGCAGTTCTTC
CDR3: CASSQQGAGEQFF

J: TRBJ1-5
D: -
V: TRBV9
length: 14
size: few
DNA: TGTGCCAGCAGCGTAGGGGGGGGCAATCAGCCCCAGCATTTT
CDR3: CASSVGGGNQPQHF

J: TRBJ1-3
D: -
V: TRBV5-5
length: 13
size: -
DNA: TGTGCCAGCAGCTTGGTTTTCGGTGACACCATATATTTT
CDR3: CASSLVFGDTIYF

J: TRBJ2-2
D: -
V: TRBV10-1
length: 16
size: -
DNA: TGCGCCAGCAGTGAGGGTACCGGGGATTGGCACGGGGAGCTGTTTTTT
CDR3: CASSEGTGDWHGELFF

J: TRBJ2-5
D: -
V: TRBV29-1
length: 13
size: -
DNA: TGCAGCGTTGGCAGGGCCTACCAAGAGACCCAGTACTTC
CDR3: CSVGRAYQETQYF

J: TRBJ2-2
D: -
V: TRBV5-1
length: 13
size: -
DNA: TGCGCCAGCAGCTTGGGTGCGGCCGGGGAGCTGTTTTTT
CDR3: CASSLGAAGELFF

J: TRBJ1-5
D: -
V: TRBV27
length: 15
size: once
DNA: TGTGCCAGCAGTTGGACAGCCTCTAGCAATCAGCCCCAGCATTTT
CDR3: CASSWTASSNQPQHF

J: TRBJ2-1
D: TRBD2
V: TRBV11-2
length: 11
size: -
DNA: TGTGCCAGCAGCCAACTAGCGGAGCAGTTCTTC
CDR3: CASSQLAEQFF

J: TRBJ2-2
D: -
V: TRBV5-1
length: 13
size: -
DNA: TGCGCCAGCAGCTTGGCCGAGGGCGGGGAGCTGTTTTTT
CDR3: CASSLAEGGELFF

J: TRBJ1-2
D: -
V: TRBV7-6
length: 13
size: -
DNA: TGTGCCAGCAGCTTTCCGGGAGGCTATGGCTACACCTTC
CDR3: CASSFPGGYGYTF

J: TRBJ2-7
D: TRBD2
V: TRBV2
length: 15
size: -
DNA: TGTGCCAGCAGTGATAGGACTAGCGGGCCCTACGAGCAGTACTTC
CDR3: CASSDRTSGPYEQYF

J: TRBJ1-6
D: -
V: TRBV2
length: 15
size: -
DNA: TGTGCCAGCAAGGTGACAAGTGGTTCGAATTCACCCCTCCACTTT
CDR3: CASKVTSGSNSPLHF

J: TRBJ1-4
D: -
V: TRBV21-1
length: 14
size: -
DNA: TGTGCCAGCAGGCAAACAAAAAGGAGTGAAAAACTGTTTTTT
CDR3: CASRQTKRSEKLFF

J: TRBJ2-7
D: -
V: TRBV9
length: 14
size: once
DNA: TGTGCCAGCAGCCGCCTGGGAGGGGGCTACGAGCAGTACTTC
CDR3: CASSRLGGGYEQYF

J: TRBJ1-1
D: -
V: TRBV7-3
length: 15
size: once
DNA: TGTGCCAGCAGCCCCCCCGGTAGCCCTAACACTGAAGCTTTCTTT
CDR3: CASSPPGSPNTEAFF

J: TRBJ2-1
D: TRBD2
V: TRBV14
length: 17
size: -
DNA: TGTGCCAGCAGCCACGCCGGACTAGCGGGAGGTTCCAATGAGCAGTTCTTC
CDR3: CASSHAGLAGGSNEQFF

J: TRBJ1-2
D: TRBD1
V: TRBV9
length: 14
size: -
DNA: TGTGCCAGCAGCGAACCGGGACAGGGATATGGCTACACCTTC
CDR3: CASSEPGQGYGYTF

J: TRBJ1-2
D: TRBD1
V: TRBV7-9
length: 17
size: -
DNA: TGTGCCAGCAGCCGCACTGGGGTGGGGACAGGTGCCTATGGCTACACCTTC
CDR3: CASSRTGVGTGAYGYTF

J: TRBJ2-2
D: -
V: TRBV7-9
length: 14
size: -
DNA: TGTGCCAGCAGCTTTCTTGAGGACACCGGGGAGCTGTTTTTT
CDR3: CASSFLEDTGELFF

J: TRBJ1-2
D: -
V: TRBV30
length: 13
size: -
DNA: TGTGCCTGGACGGGAGCCCTCTTGCAGGGCTACACCTTC
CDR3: CAWTGALLQGYTF

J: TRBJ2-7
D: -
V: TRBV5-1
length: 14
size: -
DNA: TGCGCCAGCAGCCCCGGAGGAGGGACCTACGAGCAGTACTTC
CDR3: CASSPGGGTYEQYF

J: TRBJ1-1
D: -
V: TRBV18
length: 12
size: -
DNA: TGTGCCAGCCACGGGGTTGTAACTGAAGCTTTCTTT
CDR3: CASHGVVTEAFF

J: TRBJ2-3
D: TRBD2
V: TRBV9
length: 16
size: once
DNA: TGTGCCAGCAGCGGAGGACTAGCGGAGAGGTTGGATACGCAGTATTTT
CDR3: CASSGGLAERLDTQYF

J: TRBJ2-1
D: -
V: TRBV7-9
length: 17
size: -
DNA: TGTGCCAGCAGCTTCCGGCCGGAAGGCGGGTCCCACAATGAGCAGTTCTTC
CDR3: CASSFRPEGGSHNEQFF

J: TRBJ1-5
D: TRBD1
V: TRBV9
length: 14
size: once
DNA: TGTGCCAGCAGCGAGGGACAGAAGAATCAGCCCCAGCATTTT
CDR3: CASSEGQKNQPQHF

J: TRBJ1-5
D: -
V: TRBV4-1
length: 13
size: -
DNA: TGCGCCAGCAGCCAAGCTGTAGATCAGCCCCAGCATTTT
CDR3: CASSQAVDQPQHF

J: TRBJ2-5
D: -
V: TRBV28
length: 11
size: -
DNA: TGTGCCAGCAGTACCAGGGAAACCCAGTACTTC
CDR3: CASSTRETQYF

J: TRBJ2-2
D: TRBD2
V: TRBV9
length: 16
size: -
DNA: TGTGCCAGCAGCGCTAGCGGGGGGGCTTTTGACGGGGAGCTGTTTTTT
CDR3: CASSASGGAFDGELFF

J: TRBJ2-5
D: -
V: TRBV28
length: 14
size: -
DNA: TGTGCCAGCAGTTTGAAGGAGGGCCTCGAGACCCAGTACTTC
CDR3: CASSLKEGLETQYF

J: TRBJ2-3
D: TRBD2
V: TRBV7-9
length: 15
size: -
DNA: TGTGCCAGCAGCCTAGCGGGGGGGCCCACAGATACGCAGTATTTT
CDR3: CASSLAGGPTDTQYF

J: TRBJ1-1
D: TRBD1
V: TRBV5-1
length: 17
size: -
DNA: TGCGCCAGCAGCCGGTCGACAGGGGGAGCATTGAACACTGAAGCTTTCTTT
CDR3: CASSRSTGGALNTEAFF

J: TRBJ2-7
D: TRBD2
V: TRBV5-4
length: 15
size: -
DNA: TGTGCCAGCAGCCGCTCCGGGACTAGCGGGTACGAGCAGTACTTC
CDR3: CASSRSGTSGYEQYF

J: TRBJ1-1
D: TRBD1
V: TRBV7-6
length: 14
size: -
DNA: TGTGCCAGCAGCGGAGGGACAGGGAGCGCTGAAGCTTTCTTT
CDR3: CASSGGTGSAEAFF

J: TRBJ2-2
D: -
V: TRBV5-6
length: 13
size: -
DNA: TGTGCCAGCAGCCTGGGGGCCACCGGGGAGCTGTTTTTT
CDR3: CASSLGATGELFF

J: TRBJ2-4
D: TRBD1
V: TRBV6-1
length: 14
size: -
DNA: TGTGCCAGCAGCCAGGGGGTGGCCAAAAACATTCAGTACTTC
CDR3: CASSQGVAKNIQYF

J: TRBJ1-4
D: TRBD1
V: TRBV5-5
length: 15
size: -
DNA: TGTGCCAGCAGCTCCGTAACAGGGGTGGATGAAAAACTGTTTTTT
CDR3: CASSSVTGVDEKLFF

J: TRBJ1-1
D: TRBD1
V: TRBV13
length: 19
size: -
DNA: TGTGCCAGCAGCTTTCGTCTCGCGGGGACAGGGTCCGGGAACACTGAAGCTTTCTTT
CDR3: CASSFRLAGTGSGNTEAFF

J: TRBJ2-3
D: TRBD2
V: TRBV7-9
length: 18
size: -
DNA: TGTGCCAGCAGCGACGGGACTAGCGGGAGGGCCGATCCAGATACGCAGTATTTT
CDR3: CASSDGTSGRADPDTQYF

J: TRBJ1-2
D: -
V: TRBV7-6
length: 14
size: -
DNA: TGTGCCAGCAGCTTAGATACGGGAACCTATGGCTACACCTTC
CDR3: CASSLDTGTYGYTF

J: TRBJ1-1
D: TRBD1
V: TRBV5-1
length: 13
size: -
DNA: TGCGCCAGCAGTACAGGGGGCGGCACTGAAGCTTTCTTT
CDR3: CASSTGGGTEAFF